This entry concerns a single TCR beta chain. Its matching antigen is unknown. The sample comes from a study of cytotoxic CD8 clonotypes in ibrutinib-treated CLL. As for the study in general: Partial responders roughly 25, complete 2; some 12 progressed and about 14 stayed in remission by median roughly 6 years. Study findings and constraints: Sustained-remission and progressing patients had unequal sampling times. Higher circulating CD8+ T-cell counts strongly accompanied higher baseline clonality, above age-matched healthy donors. Public clonotypes were rare and shrank or held steady on treatment.

Trimming pared 1 base from V and 5 bases from J, leaving 11 bases between. Germline V gene data show CDR1 as LNHNV and CDR2 as YYDKDF (reference sequence). The CDR3 spans 14 residues. Repertoires were generated with immunoSEQ multiplex PCR, while TCRdb's copy carries only in-frame clones and drops some. The top ten clones hold 6.3% of a sample with about 330,000 clones, around 66% of them seen once. The V and J genes are TRBV15 and TRBJ1-1; a weak D match, TRBD1 (5 bases). This receptor was identified in a human donor with chronic lymphocytic leukemia. Material: PBMCs, obtained after 36 months of ibrutinib treatment. DNA of the CDR3: TGTGCCACCAGCAGAGTTGGGGGAAGTACTGAAGCTTTCTTT. The encoded protein is CATSRVGGSTEAFF.